Following are 26 T cell receptor beta chains from one sample sequenced in a study of blood T cells in healthy people across ages (dated by TCRdb to about 2015). The receptor library was made with 5' RACE. The sequencer was an Illumina HiSeq 2500. A second PCR of roughly 7 to 12 cycles was run with a J-beta primer mix and a sample-barcoded 5' primer. TCRdb itself trimmed the public reads at Q25 with fastp, ran MiXCR and retained productive beta chains. Rows with one shared CDR3 protein collapse into an entry with the most common genes and DNA. This sample holds some 1.1 million distinct CDR3 sequences; 35% to 45% were observed only once. Roughly 14% of the sample lies in the top ten. Specimen: blood. The receptors were sampled from a man between 18 and 35 years old in good health.

This clonotype was seen a handful of times. This rearrangement joins TRBV9 to TRBJ2-5, with 7 bases lining up with TRBD2. The J call is doubtful: the DNA matches TRBJ2-7 better. CDR3 size: 13 residues. Germline CDR1 reads SGDLS; CDR2 reads YYNGEE. CDR3 DNA: TGTGCCAGCAGTACCGGGGGGACCACCGAGCAGTACTTC. As protein: CASSTGGTTEQYF.

The chain links TRBV20-1 to TRBJ2-3, with 8 bases that match TRBD2. This CDR3 is built from 13 residues. In germline, CDR1 is DFQATT, CDR2 SNEGSKA (reference sequence). The CDR3 DNA reads TGCAGCCCGGGGGGGCCCGGTACAGATACGCAGTATTTT. It translates to CSPGGPGTDTQYF.

This clonotype was picked up a small number of times. The V gene is TRBV6-6, the J gene TRBJ2-3, with TRBD1 identical over 8 bases. The ends lost 5 bases at V and 4 bases at J; junction bases unmatched: 14. The length of the CDR3 is 17 residues. CDR1 and CDR2 (germline): MNHNY, SVGAGI (reference sequence). The CDR3 nucleotides read TGTGCCAGCAGTCCACTCCCAGGGGGCGAGGATGCAGATACGCAGTATTTT. Its protein product is CASSPLPGGEDADTQYF.

CDR3 nucleotide sequence: TGTGCCAGCAGCGTAGACCCCTCGATTTCTGAAGCTTTCTTT. Translated: CASSVDPSISEAFF. The V and J genes are TRBV9 and TRBJ1-1; no clear D. Trimming cost V 0 bases and J 6 bases, with 12 bases left between them. This CDR3 spans 14 amino acids. The germline V gene has CDR1 SGDLS and CDR2 YYNGEE.

The chain uses TRBV21-1 and TRBJ1-5. TRBV21-1 is noted as a pseudogene. This CDR3 is built from 19 residues. CDR3 sequence reads: CASSKKNPGLIYSNQPQHF. CDR3 coding DNA: TGTGCCAGCAGCAAGAAAAATCCGGGGCTCATATATAGCAATCAGCCCCAGCATTTT.

The chain carries TRBV7-2 and TRBJ1-1; D is perhaps TRBD1 (5 bases). The CDR3 covers 14 residues. With 6 bases removed from V and 6 bases from J, the gap between germline ends came to 17 bases. Germline V lookup: CDR1 SGHTA, CDR2 FQGNSA. Here the CDR3 DNA reads TGTGCCAGCAGTACTCCGGGGGTAACCGCTGAAGCTTTCTTT. It yields the protein CASSTPGVTAEAFF. The complete variable domain, with remaining parts taken from reference TRBV7-2 and TRBJ1-1, reads GAGVSQSPSNKVTEKGKDVELRCDPISGHTALYWYRQSLGQGLEFLIYFQGNSAPDKSGLPSDRFSAERTGGSVSTLTIQRTQQEDSAVYLCASSTPGVTAEAFFGQGTRLTVV.

The chain couples TRBV20-1 to TRBJ1-5; TRBD1 might be the D (5 bases). This CDR3 has 14 amino acids. From germline, CDR1 is DFQATT and CDR2 SNEGSKA (reference sequence). V lost 4 bases, J lost 2 bases, and 12 bases lay in between. The CDR3 bases are TGCAGTGCTACCCGGGGCCCGGGCAATCAGCCCCAGCATTTT. Translating gives CSATRGPGNQPQHF.

Remarks on this clonotype: Since a much larger clone is just one base distant, this may be a read error. The chain links TRBV7-9 to TRBJ2-7; D is ambiguous. This CDR3 comprises 14 residues. Germline-derived CDR1 and CDR2 are SEHNR and FQNEAQ (reference sequence). The V and J ends lost 6 bases and 7 bases respectively, with 19 bases between them. DNA for the CDR3: TGTGCCAGCAGTTATTCACAAACCCCCGATGAGCAGTACTTC. Encoded protein: CASSYSQTPDEQYF.

This clonotype was counted a few times. The V and J genes are TRBV20-1 and TRBJ1-1; 8 nucleotides line up with TRBD1. The CDR3 extends over 15 amino acids. CDR1 and CDR2 from the germline V gene are DFQATT and SNEGSKA (reference sequence). With 0 bases clipped from V and 6 bases from J, the junction kept 9 bases outside the gene matches. CDR3 protein: CSARDPGGSKAEAFF. In nucleotides, the CDR3 is TGCAGTGCTAGAGATCCAGGGGGCTCGAAGGCTGAAGCTTTCTTT.

The chain carries TRBV4-2 and TRBJ1-4; 7 bases agree with TRBD1. The CDR3 runs to 16 residues. With V trimmed by 2 bases and J by 5 bases, 8 bases remained unmatched. Germline CDR1 and CDR2: LGHNA and YNFKEQ. DNA for the CDR3: TGTGCCAGCAGCCAAATATCGGGACAGAGAAATGAAAAACTGTTTTTT. Residues: CASSQISGQRNEKLFF.

This clonotype was observed a few times. The rearrangement links TRBV12-3 or TRBV12-4 to TRBJ1-1, with TRBD1 matching over 8 bases. The CDR3 totals 14 residues. J lost 10 bases, V lost 5 bases, and 12 bases had no gene match. The CDR3 spells CASSLGQGALGAFF. The CDR3 nucleotides read TGTGCCAGCAGTCTAGGACAGGGAGCGTTGGGAGCTTTCTTT.

About this clonotype itself: A junction boundary mismatches the germline segment, possibly from a read error. This chain uses TRBV5-1 with TRBJ2-1; 8 bases agree with TRBD1. CDR3 length: 14 amino acids. Germline values: CDR1 SGHRS, CDR2 YFSETQ. The DNA for the CDR3 is TGCGCCAGCAGCTTGGCGACAGGGGACAATGAGCAGGTCTTC. Translating it yields CASSLATGDNEQVF.

Relative to its sample, this clonotype is large. The chain couples TRBV4-3 to TRBJ1-3, with D maybe TRBD1 (5 bases). This CDR3 has 17 amino acids. Germline CDR1 LGHNA, CDR2 YSLEER. The V end lost 5 bases, the J end lost 2 bases, and 19 bases lay between the germline ends. CDR3 residues: CASSARWGGRPGNTIYF. DNA for the CDR3: TGCGCCAGCAGCGCCCGATGGGGGGGTCGTCCTGGAAACACCATATATTTT.

The V call is TRBV9, the J call TRBJ2-3; TRBD1 aligns across 8 bases. V shed 3 bases, J shed 1 base, and the junction held 4 bases outside the gene matches. Germline CDR1 is SGDLS and CDR2 is YYNGEE. The CDR3 is 15 amino acids. CDR3: CASSAKTGGTDTQYF. Written as DNA, the CDR3 is TGTGCCAGCAGCGCCAAGACAGGGGGCACAGATACGCAGTATTTT. Looking up the rest from reference TRBV9 and TRBJ2-3 gives the full variable domain: DSGVTQTPKHLITATGQRVTLRCSPRSGDLSVYWYQQSLDQGLQFLIQYYNGEERAKGNILERFSAQQFPDLHSELNLSSLELGDSALYFCASSAKTGGTDTQYFGPGTRLTVL.

This chain connects TRBV20-1 to TRBJ2-5, with unresolved D. Germline lookup yields CDR1 DFQATT and CDR2 SNEGSKA (reference sequence). The V end was cut by 2 bases, the J end by 4 bases, with 14 bases between. The CDR3 is made up of 14 amino acids. The CDR3 DNA sequence: TGCAGTGCTAGAAACCGGCCCTCCGGAGAGACCCAGTACTTC. The encoded protein is CSARNRPSGETQYF.

This clonotype has ten or more counts. The chain joins TRBV7-2 to TRBJ1-2; 7 positions agree with TRBD1. Germline V CDR1 and CDR2: SGHTA, FQGNSA. Trimming took 0 bases from V and 5 from J; bases not matched to a gene: 3. This CDR3 is 14 amino acids long. Here the CDR3 reads CASSLAGQPYGYTF. CDR3 DNA: TGTGCCAGCAGCTTAGCGGGACAGCCTTATGGCTACACCTTC.

A few counts support this clonotype. J is TRBJ2-6 and V is TRBV6-6, with D tentatively TRBD1 or TRBD2 (5 bases each). CDR3 length: 16 amino acids. Looked up from germline, CDR1 is MNHNY and CDR2 is SVGAGI (reference sequence). V was trimmed by 0 bases and J by 6 bases, leaving 12 bases between them. This CDR3 is CASSYSWGSEANVLTF. CDR3 bases: TGTGCCAGCAGTTACTCATGGGGGAGTGAGGCCAACGTCCTGACTTTC.

This clonotype has more than one count but fewer than ten. This chain joins TRBV7-2 and TRBJ2-1, with 7 bases matching TRBD2. The J call is in doubt because the DNA end fits TRBJ2-7 better. The CDR3 loop spans 16 amino acids. CDR1 SGHTA and CDR2 FQGNSA come from the germline V gene. CDR3 DNA: TGTGCCAGCAGCCGTTATACGACTAGCTCCTACAATGAGCAGTACTTC. This sequence encodes CASSRYTTSSYNEQYF.

This clonotype was seen a single time. The chain joins TRBV10-3 to TRBJ2-3; D ambiguous. Trimming shortened V by 0 bases and J by 6 bases, and 4 bases separated the two germline ends. There are 12 residues in the CDR3. Germline loops: CDR1 ENHRY, CDR2 SYGVKD. The CDR3 DNA follows: TGTGCCATCAGTGAGTCGGGTGATACGCAGTATTTT. It encodes CAISESGDTQYF.

This clonotype was observed a few times. The V and J genes are TRBV2 and TRBJ2-1; possibly TRBD2 for D (6 bases). The CDR3 covers 17 residues. Germline V gene lookup returns CDR1 SNHLY and CDR2 FYNNEI. Trimming removed 3 bases from V and 0 bases from J, with 15 bases in between. The CDR3 DNA reads TGTGCCAGCAGTGACGCAGTTATGGGGGGCTCCTACAATGAGCAGTTCTTC. Its translation is CASSDAVMGGSYNEQFF.

The CDR3 sequence is CASTLEGIKNTGELFF. The CDR3 DNA is TGTGCCAGCACCCTCGAGGGGATTAAGAACACCGGGGAGCTGTTTTTT. J is TRBJ2-2 and V is TRBV7-3; the D call may be TRBD1 or TRBD2 (5 bases each). CDR3 size: 16 residues. Trimming removed 7 bases at V and 1 base at J, with 16 bases between. Germline CDR1 reads SGHTA; CDR2 reads FQGTGA.

This chain links TRBV4-3 with TRBJ2-7, with a weak D call TRBD1 (6 bases). Germline CDR1 and CDR2: LGHNA and YSLEER. The V end lost 1 base, the J end lost 5 bases, and 15 bases lay between the germline ends. The CDR3 totals 15 residues. CDR3 region: CASSQALHRADEQYF. The DNA for the CDR3 is TGCGCCAGCAGCCAAGCTCTTCACAGGGCGGACGAGCAGTACTTC.

The genes are TRBV11-2 and TRBJ1-2; 8 nucleotides match TRBD1. J was trimmed by 1 base and V by 2 bases; bases with no gene match: 9. In germline, CDR1 is SGHAT, CDR2 FQNNGV. CDR3 size: 17 residues. The CDR3 DNA is TGTGCCAGCAGCTTAAATCCCGCAGGGGGCTTTAACTATGGCTACACCTTC. It specifies CASSLNPAGGFNYGYTF.

This clonotype was seen more than once but under ten times. The gene calls are TRBV7-9 and TRBJ1-4; D is ambiguous. The CDR3 is made up of 12 amino acids. Germline V gives CDR1 SEHNR, CDR2 FQNEAQ (reference sequence). V lost 2 bases to trimming and J lost 8 bases, with 6 bases between them. In nucleotides, the CDR3 is TGTGCCAGCAGCTTAATTGAGGAAAAACTGTTTTTT. Its translation is CASSLIEEKLFF.

This clonotype has more than one count but fewer than ten. J is TRBJ2-3 and V is TRBV2; 9 nucleotides align to TRBD1. The CDR3 is 17 residues long. CDR1 and CDR2 from the germline V gene are SNHLY and FYNNEI. After removal of 5 bases from V and 4 bases from J, the junction contained 13 bases not matched to a gene. CDR3 in amino acids: CASSPGIGQGIADTQYF. CDR3 DNA sequence: TGTGCCAGCAGTCCCGGGATTGGACAGGGGATTGCAGATACGCAGTATTTT.

The V gene is TRBV4-1, the J gene TRBJ2-1; D uncertain. Trimming stripped 2 bases from V and 7 bases from J, with 12 bases between. CDR1 and CDR2 from the germline V gene are MGHRA and YSYEKL. There are 14 residues in the CDR3. In nucleotides, the CDR3 is TGCGCCAGCAGCCAAATGAAAGGAAGAAATGAGCAGTTCTTC. Its protein product is CASSQMKGRNEQFF.